This record covers a single T cell receptor beta chain. The germline gives CDR1 SQVTM, CDR2 ANQGSEA. The CDR3 length is 14 residues. This entry belongs to a study of T cells expressing NK-cell markers. TCRdb reprocessed the 5' RACE reads and reports one entry per CDR3 protein, with no DNA. The sample yields about half a million distinct CDR3 sequences, of which the top ten take up more than 1.4%. The sequenced sample consisted of blood T cells: a sorted CD56 or NKG2C T cell subset, CD4+ or CD8+ T cells, or bulk PBMC T cells (not recorded which). This TCR came from a woman aged 45-65 years in good health. The V and J genes are TRBV29-1 and TRBJ2-3; TCRdb designates TRBD1, a call that cannot be tested without DNA. The chain's CDR3 is CSVEDRGDLDTQYF.